Below, 25 T cell receptor beta chains from the same sample are listed, as sequenced in a study of beta chain features in type 1 diabetes. TCRB transcripts that were expressed got sequenced, as all of the isolated RNA had been reverse transcribed. Sequenced by immunoSEQ multiplex PCR; TCRdb stores in-frame clones only, minus some. The sample consists of more than 550,000 clones, about 14% of them appearing once. Findings and limits, study-wide: TCRB CDR3 length was moderately but significantly reduced in all four CD4+ subsets of Type 1 diabetes patients.

No antigen has been assigned to these receptors. Sequencing was done on a sample of naive CD4+ T cells from blood. The receptors were sampled from a man in his late teens or twenties with type 1 diabetes.

This clone was picked up a small number of times. Other DNA sequences from this sample encode an identical CDR3 as well. The V and J genes are TRBV28 and TRBJ2-7, with D unclear. Trimming took off 6 bases at V and 2 bases at J, with 5 bases between the two ends. Germline lookup yields CDR1 MDHEN and CDR2 SYDVKM. This CDR3 comprises 11 residues. CDR3 loop: CASSRPYEQYF. The CDR3 DNA sequence: TGTGCCAGCAGCCGTCCCTACGAGCAGTACTTC.

This clone came up a few times. This sequence joins TRBV6-5 and TRBJ1-2, with 7 bases lining up with TRBD1. Germline trimming cut 5 bases from V and 0 bases from J; bases unmatched to any gene: 3. From germline, CDR1 is MNHEY and CDR2 SVGAGI. The CDR3 is 14 residues long. CDR3 DNA: TGTGCCAGCAGTAGAGGGGGCACTAACTATGGCTACACCTTC. Residues: CASSRGGTNYGYTF.

The rearrangement joins TRBV5-4 to TRBJ2-5; D gene uncertain. This CDR3 comprises 14 residues. The V and J ends lost 4 bases and 0 bases respectively, with 10 bases between them. Germline assignment: CDR1 SGHNT and CDR2 YYREEE (reference sequence). CDR3 DNA sequence: TGTGCCAGCAGCCCATCCGGAAACCAAGAGACCCAGTACTTC. This gives the protein CASSPSGNQETQYF.

The genes are TRBV29-1 and TRBJ2-5, with 9 bases identical to TRBD2. The V gene end was trimmed by 4 bases and the J gene end by 2 bases; junction bases not matched to a gene: 5. The germline V gene encodes CDR1 SQVTM and CDR2 ANQGSEA. This CDR3 spans 14 amino acids. This chain's CDR3 is CSVAQTSGQETQYF. The CDR3 region has the DNA TGCAGCGTTGCCCAGACTAGCGGACAAGAGACCCAGTACTTC.

This chain joins TRBV9 and TRBJ2-7; D unresolved. V lost 2 bases and J 3 bases, leaving 9 bases between the germline ends. The CDR3 sequence is 13 residues long. The V gene's germline CDR1 is SGDLS and CDR2 YYNGEE. CDR3 sequence: CASSVEEDYEQYF. The CDR3, as DNA: TGTGCCAGCAGCGTGGAAGAGGACTACGAGCAGTACTTC.

This chain joins TRBV2 and TRBJ2-3; TRBD2 aligns across 9 bases. The ends lost 6 bases at V and 0 bases at J; junction bases unmatched: 10. Germline V gene data show CDR1 as SNHLY and CDR2 as FYNNEI. This CDR3 comprises 17 residues. CDR3 protein: CASSYSLAGASTDTQYF. CDR3 DNA: TGTGCCAGCAGCTACAGTTTAGCGGGGGCTAGCACAGATACGCAGTATTTT. The full variable domain, completed using reference TRBV2 and TRBJ2-3, is EPEVTQTPSHQVTQMGQEVILRCVPISNHLYFYWYRQILGQKVEFLVSFYNNEISEKSEIFDDQFSVERPDGSNFTLKIRSTKLEDSAMYFCASSYSLAGASTDTQYFGPGTRLTVL.

The sample holds a few counts of this clone. The rearrangement uses TRBV4-3 and TRBJ2-7; unclear D gene. Trimming took off 4 bases at V and 0 bases at J, with 10 bases between the two ends. CDR1 and CDR2 from the germline V gene are LGHNA and YSLEER. The length of the CDR3 is 14 residues. CDR3 in amino acids: CASSRAEHSYEQYF. CDR3 in DNA: TGCGCCAGCAGCCGCGCCGAACACTCCTACGAGCAGTACTTC.

This clone was observed a handful of times. The rearrangement joins TRBV9 to TRBJ2-7, with D perhaps matching TRBD1 or TRBD2 (5 bases each). Germline-derived CDR1 and CDR2 are SGDLS and YYNGEE. The germline V and J ends were trimmed by 0 bases and 5 bases, with 12 bases remaining between them. This CDR3 contains 14 residues. The chain's CDR3 is CASSVGRDGNEQYF. In DNA, the CDR3 is TGTGCCAGCAGCGTAGGCAGGGACGGCAACGAGCAGTACTTC.

The rearrangement links TRBV6-5 to TRBJ2-7, with D possibly TRBD1 on 6 matching bases. Looked up from germline, CDR1 is MNHEY and CDR2 is SVGAGI. V was pared by 8 bases and J by 4 bases, with 18 bases between. CDR3 length: 14 residues. CDR3 DNA: TGTGCCAGCCGGTATGCAGGGGCAAATTACGAGCAGTACTTC. Translating it yields CASRYAGANYEQYF.

This clone was counted only a few times. The chain is built from TRBV7-2 and TRBJ2-3; D unclear. The CDR3 runs 10 residues. Germline lookup yields CDR1 SGHTA and CDR2 FQGNSA. Trimming cost V 1 base and J 13 bases, with 6 bases left between them. CDR3 amino acids: CASSLVEKYF. For the CDR3, the DNA is TGTGCCAGCAGCTTAGTTGAAAAGTATTTT. Full variable domain (outside the CDR3, taken from reference TRBV7-2 and TRBJ2-3): GAGVSQSPSNKVTEKGKDVELRCDPISGHTALYWYRQSLGQGLEFLIYFQGNSAPDKSGLPSDRFSAERTGGSVSTLTIQRTQQEDSAVYLCASSLVEKYFGPGTRLTVL.

V is TRBV7-9 and J is TRBJ2-5, with 11 bases fitting TRBD2. The CDR3 is made up of 18 amino acids. Trimming removed 2 bases from V and 6 bases from J; junction bases left unmatched: 14. Germline CDR1 is SEHNR and CDR2 is FQNEAQ (reference sequence). The CDR3 region is CASSLLGLGTSGQKTQYF. In DNA, the CDR3 is TGTGCCAGCAGCTTATTGGGTCTGGGGACTAGCGGCCAGAAGACCCAGTACTTC.

This clone appeared a few times. The chain has TRBV7-2 and TRBJ1-1, with a possible D match to TRBD1 (5 bases). The CDR3 totals 13 residues. Trimming took 5 bases from V and 1 from J, leaving 8 bases between them. The germline V gene has CDR1 SGHTA and CDR2 FQGNSA. The CDR3 spells CASSNDRNTEAFF. In DNA, the CDR3 is TGTGCCAGCAGCAACGACAGGAACACTGAAGCTTTCTTT.

The chain has TRBV2 and TRBJ2-2, with D possibly being TRBD1 (6 bases). V shed 8 bases and J shed 8 bases, with 15 bases lying between them. The CDR3 spans 13 residues. Looked up from germline, CDR1 is SNHLY and CDR2 is FYNNEI. CDR3 region: CASGPQGLGELFF. The CDR3 DNA follows: TGTGCCAGCGGCCCCCAGGGGTTGGGGGAGCTGTTTTTT.

This clone was picked up a small number of times. The same CDR3 is also encoded by other DNA sequences in this sample. V is TRBV30 and J is TRBJ1-3; D is ambiguous. The germline V and J ends were trimmed by 2 bases and 3 bases, with 2 bases remaining between them. The CDR3 spans 11 residues. Germline CDR1 GTSNPN, CDR2 SVGIG (reference sequence). The DNA of the CDR3 is TGTGCCTGGAGTAGTGGAAACACCATATATTTT. Its protein is CAWSSGNTIYF.

This clone was observed a handful of times. Other DNA sequences within the sample encode an identical CDR3. The V call is TRBV18, the J call TRBJ1-1; D unresolved. Trimming left V 2 bases short and J 1 base short, with 8 bases between. The CDR3 consists of 14 residues. Germline lookup yields CDR1 KGHSH and CDR2 LQKENI. CDR3 DNA sequence: TGTGCCAGCTCACCAGGTGCAGGGAACACTGAAGCTTTCTTT. Translation: CASSPGAGNTEAFF.

This clone has more than one count but fewer than ten. Here the CDR3 reads CASSVREGTGELFF. Written as DNA, the CDR3 is TGTGCCAGCAGCGTACGCGAGGGCACCGGGGAGCTGTTTTTT. J is TRBJ2-2 and V is TRBV9; tentative D call: TRBD2 (5 bases). CDR1 is SGDLS and CDR2 is YYNGEE in the germline V gene. The CDR3 contains 14 residues. Between the trimmed V and J ends, which lost 1 base and 4 bases, there was a span of 8 bases.

There are a few counts of this clone. The gene calls are TRBV28 and TRBJ2-7; D unresolved. The CDR3 runs to 10 residues. V was pared by 10 bases and J by 0 bases, with 4 bases between. The germline V gene encodes CDR1 MDHEN and CDR2 SYDVKM. The CDR3 region has the DNA TGTGCCACCCACTCCTACGAGCAGTACTTC. This translates into CATHSYEQYF.

With respect to this clone: A much bigger clone sits one base away, suggesting this may be a read error. The rearrangement joins TRBV5-8 to TRBJ2-5; D gene ambiguous. Germline loops: CDR1 SGHTS, CDR2 YDEGEE. V lost 2 bases to trimming and J lost 2 bases, with 1 base between them. The CDR3 extends over 11 amino acids. This CDR3 reads CASSFQETQYF. Here the CDR3 DNA reads TGTGCCAGCAGCTTTCAAGAGACCCAGTACTTC. The full variable domain, completed using reference TRBV5-8 and TRBJ2-5, is EAGVTQSPTHLIKTRGQQATLRCSPISGHTSVYWYQQALGLGLQFLLWYDEGEERNRGNFPPRFSGRQFPNYSSELNVNALELEDSALYLCASSFQETQYFGPGTRLLVL.

This clone appeared a few times. V gene TRBV4-2 combines with J gene TRBJ2-2; a weak D match, TRBD2 (6 bases). The CDR3 contains 13 residues. CDR1 is LGHNA, CDR2 YNFKEQ, per germline. Trimming removed 4 bases at V and 7 bases at J, with 10 bases between. The CDR3 sequence is CASSPGGSGELFF. The CDR3 DNA follows: TGTGCCAGCAGCCCCGGGGGTAGCGGGGAGCTGTTTTTT.

This clone has more than one count but fewer than ten. The J gene is TRBJ1-2, the V gene TRBV7-2; no clear D. Germline V lookup: CDR1 SGHTA, CDR2 FQGNSA. V was cut by 9 bases and J by 3 bases, with 14 bases left in between. CDR3 length: 13 amino acids. The DNA for the CDR3 is TGTGCCAGTACGGGGTTCCCCCACTATGGCTACACCTTC. Translation: CASTGFPHYGYTF.

This clone was detected a few times. The V call is TRBV7-9, the J call TRBJ1-1; tentative D call: TRBD1 (5 bases). Deletions cut 3 bases from V and 6 bases from J, with 11 bases between. The CDR3 loop spans 13 amino acids. CDR1 is SEHNR and CDR2 is FQNEAQ in the germline V gene (reference sequence). The CDR3 DNA reads TGTGCCAGCAGCTTGCAGGGTTCATCTGAAGCTTTCTTT. Protein: CASSLQGSSEAFF.

This rearrangement joins TRBV29-1 to TRBJ2-5; TRBD1 matches 7 bases. Germline V CDR1 and CDR2: SQVTM, ANQGSEA. The CDR3 length is 14 residues. V lost 4 bases, J lost 5 bases, and 10 bases stayed unmatched. Here the CDR3 reads CSVGDTGARETQYF. CDR3 bases: TGCAGCGTTGGGGACACAGGGGCCCGGGAGACCCAGTACTTC.

The chain links TRBV1 to TRBJ1-2. TRBV1 is given as a pseudogene. The CDR3 is made up of 13 amino acids. This CDR3 reads CTSTLVEIYGYTF. CDR3 coding DNA: TGCACCAGCACCCTGGTCGAGATATATGGCTACACCTTC.

This clone was picked up many times. Other DNA sequences within the sample encode an identical CDR3. This rearrangement joins TRBV27 to TRBJ2-2, with D unclear. The V gene lost 4 bases and the J gene lost 3 bases, with 3 bases spanning the gap. Germline V CDR1 and CDR2: MNHEY, SMNVEV (reference sequence). The CDR3 is 12 residues long. CDR3 nucleotide sequence: TGTGCCAGCAGTTCCTACACCGGGGAGCTGTTTTTT. It translates to CASSSYTGELFF.

This clone came up a few times. The chain uses TRBV13 and TRBJ2-7, with 10 bases identical to TRBD1. The CDR3 is made up of 14 amino acids. V lost 5 bases to trimming and J lost 3 bases; unmatched junction nucleotides: 4. Germline lookup yields CDR1 PRHDT and CDR2 FYEKMQ (reference sequence). CDR3 bases: TGTGCCAGCAGCGCCGGGACAGGGGACTACGAGCAGTACTTC. This codes for CASSAGTGDYEQYF.